The 20 T cell receptor beta chains presented below share a single source sample, sequenced in a study of radiation and T cells in renal cell carcinoma (TCRdb year 2020). The time point label of this sample denotes: blood 2 weeks post-SBRT. In light of the paper, this sample's treatment or condition label describes: 15 Gy SBRT to primary tumor, nephrectomy 4 weeks later. To prepare the library, the immunoSEQ multiplex PCR assay was applied. What TCRdb holds here is the immuneACCESS table cut down to in-frame rearrangements. Part of the clones is not present; checked against another copy, under half of the missing clones reflect an unresolved V gene, and the others are unexplained. The sample includes 100,000 to 150,000 clones, with 88% observed a single time. The ten top clones hold approximately 6% of the sample. The sequencing used blood, collected from a patient whose treatment included radiotherapy and nephrectomy. The source of these receptors is a woman in her seventies with renal cell carcinoma.

The chain joins TRBV5-1 to TRBJ2-7, with 7 positions matching TRBD2. J was trimmed by 0 bases and V by 0 bases; bases with no gene match: 3. The CDR3 is made up of 15 amino acids. The germline V gene encodes CDR1 SGHRS and CDR2 YFSETQ. The CDR3 is CASSLDGGSSYEQYF. CDR3 nucleotides: TGCGCCAGCAGCTTGGACGGGGGGTCCTCCTACGAGCAGTACTTC.

V is TRBV19 and J is TRBJ2-1, with TRBD1 identical over 9 bases. V lost 7 bases and J lost 7; bases outside the gene matches: 8. The CDR3 is 14 residues long. Looked up from germline, CDR1 is LNHDA and CDR2 is SQIVND (reference sequence). The CDR3 here is CASNPRTGVNEQFF. The CDR3 bases are TGTGCCAGTAATCCAAGGACAGGGGTGAATGAGCAGTTCTTC. The full variable domain, in which reference TRBV19 and TRBJ2-1 provide the parts outside the CDR3, is DGGITQSPKYLFRKEGQNVTLSCEQNLNHDAMYWYRQDPGQGLRLIYYSQIVNDFQKGDIAEGYSVSREKKESFPLTVTSAQKNPTAFYLCASNPRTGVNEQFFGPGTRLTVL.

V usage is TRBV28 and J usage is TRBJ2-3; no reliable D call. This CDR3 region has 14 residues. V lost 3 bases and J lost 1, with 8 bases in between. Germline V gives CDR1 MDHEN, CDR2 SYDVKM. As DNA, the CDR3 is TGTGCCAGCAGTTTCGGGCAGGGCACAGATACGCAGTATTTT. Translating gives CASSFGQGTDTQYF.

The chain carries TRBV6-6 and TRBJ1-1; maybe TRBD1 (6 bases). V lost 7 bases, J lost 1 base, and 10 bases lay in between. The germline CDR1 and CDR2 sequences are MNHNY and SVGAGI (reference sequence). This CDR3 contains 13 residues. The CDR3 nucleotides read TGTGCCAGCACTCTCAGGGGGAACACTGAAGCTTTCTTT. Its translation: CASTLRGNTEAFF.

The DNA of the CDR3 is TGTGCCAGCAGTAGGAGGACGGGGGCCATGAACACTGAAGCTTTCTTT. The encoded protein is CASSRRTGAMNTEAFF. The chain employs TRBV2 and TRBJ1-1, with D possibly being TRBD1 (6 bases). V was cut by 5 bases and J by 0 bases, with 16 bases left in between. Germline lookup yields CDR1 SNHLY and CDR2 FYNNEI. This CDR3 has 16 amino acids.

This sequence joins TRBV28 and TRBJ1-1, with a tentative D call TRBD1 (5 bases). The ends were cut back, 3 bases at V and 1 base at J, with 12 bases in the middle. This CDR3 spans 15 amino acids. Germline assignment: CDR1 MDHEN and CDR2 SYDVKM. CDR3 DNA sequence: TGTGCCAGCAGTTTGGGGGGAGTGGGGAACACTGAAGCTTTCTTT. Translating gives CASSLGGVGNTEAFF.

The chain combines TRBV4-2 with TRBJ2-7; 10 nucleotides align to TRBD1. V trimming: 1 base; J trimming: 5 bases; junction bases outside the gene matches: 8. This CDR3 comprises 16 residues. CDR1 and CDR2 (germline): LGHNA, YNFKEQ. The CDR3 is CASSQGQGAQGHEQYF. The CDR3 DNA follows: TGTGCCAGCAGCCAAGGACAGGGGGCGCAAGGGCACGAGCAGTACTTC.

V usage is TRBV23-1 and J usage is TRBJ1-3, with a weak D call TRBD1 (6 bases). TRBV23-1 qualifies as an ORF whose function is uncertain. V was clipped by 10 bases and J by 0 bases, with 13 bases between them. The length of the CDR3 is 14 residues. As DNA, the CDR3 is TGCGCCAAAAGACAGGACCTCTCTGGAAACACCATATATTTT. Translated, it gives CAKRQDLSGNTIYF.

The chain joins TRBV11-1 to TRBJ2-7; no firm D call. Trimming cost V 5 bases and J 5 bases, with 10 bases left between them. The CDR3 consists of 12 residues. Germline V gene data show CDR1 as SGHAT and CDR2 as FQDESV (reference sequence). The CDR3: CASSPPFHEQYF. CDR3 DNA: TGTGCCAGCAGCCCACCCTTCCACGAGCAGTACTTC.

V is TRBV29-1 and J is TRBJ1-5; 10 nucleotides align to TRBD1. The junction had 8 bases not matched to a gene; V was cut back by 6 bases and J by 3 bases. The V gene's germline CDR1 is SQVTM and CDR2 ANQGSEA. This CDR3 contains 15 residues. The CDR3 DNA reads TGCAGCGTCATTTGGGGACAGGGGAACAATCAGCCCCAGCATTTT. Residues: CSVIWGQGNNQPQHF.

The chain recombines TRBV6-5 with TRBJ2-7; D is ambiguous. V was pared by 0 bases and J by 6 bases, with 6 bases between. This CDR3 is 12 amino acids long. The germline V gene encodes CDR1 MNHEY and CDR2 SVGAGI. CDR3 bases: TGTGCCAGCAGTTACTCCCCCGGCGAGCAGTACTTC. It encodes CASSYSPGEQYF.

CDR3 residues: CASSVGLGQETQYF. The CDR3, as DNA: TGCGCCAGCAGCGTGGGACTCGGTCAAGAGACCCAGTACTTC. V usage is TRBV4-3 and J usage is TRBJ2-5; possible D gene TRBD2, 6 bases. V lost 5 bases, J lost 2 bases, and 12 bases lay in between. CDR3 size: 14 residues. Per germline, CDR1 LGHNA and CDR2 YSLEER.

The V and J genes are TRBV2 and TRBJ2-3, with 9 bases matching TRBD2. The CDR3 is 17 amino acids. Trimming took 1 base from V and 1 from J; bases not matched to a gene: 6. Germline V lookup: CDR1 SNHLY, CDR2 FYNNEI. CDR3 sequence (DNA): TGTGCCAGCAGTGAAGGACTAGCGGCGATCGGCACAGATACGCAGTATTTT. The encoded protein is CASSEGLAAIGTDTQYF.

In its sample, this clone was seen once. The chain couples TRBV2 to TRBJ2-6, with D possibly TRBD1 on 6 matching bases. CDR3 length: 13 residues. Germline V gene sequence: CDR1 SNHLY, CDR2 FYNNEI. Trimming took 10 bases from V and 1 from J, leaving 8 bases between them. The CDR3 DNA reads TGTGCCAACAGGGAATCTGGGGCCAACGTCCTGACTTTC. Protein product: CANRESGANVLTF. The variable domain in full, completed from reference TRBV2 and TRBJ2-6, reads EPEVTQTPSHQVTQMGQEVILRCVPISNHLYFYWYRQILGQKVEFLVSFYNNEISEKSEIFDDQFSVERPDGSNFTLKIRSTKLEDSAMYFCANRESGANVLTFGAGSRLTVL.

The genes are TRBV28 and TRBJ2-1; 8 bases are shared with TRBD2. V was pared by 5 bases and J by 6 bases, with 12 bases of the junction left unmatched. CDR1 and CDR2 from the germline V gene are MDHEN and SYDVKM. The CDR3 spans 16 residues. This CDR3 reads CASSARKWRGANEQFF. The CDR3 DNA sequence: TGTGCCAGCAGTGCCCGGAAGTGGCGGGGGGCCAATGAGCAGTTCTTC.

The chain has TRBV5-4 and TRBJ2-4; D is possibly TRBD1 (6 bases). The ends were cut back, 0 bases at V and 3 bases at J, with 10 bases in the middle. The CDR3 consists of 15 residues. Germline-derived CDR1 and CDR2 are SGHNT and YYREEE (reference sequence). The DNA for the CDR3 is TGTGCCAGCAGCTTGGCCGGACAGATCAAAAACATTCAGTACTTC. Translated, it gives CASSLAGQIKNIQYF.

The chain joins TRBV6-5 to TRBJ1-3; D call uncertain. Trimming took off 6 bases at V and 3 bases at J, with 9 bases between the two ends. The CDR3 runs 13 residues. The germline V gene has CDR1 MNHEY and CDR2 SVGAGI. DNA for the CDR3: TGTGCCAGCAGCTTCAAAGGTGGAAACACCATATATTTT. As protein: CASSFKGGNTIYF.

In its sample, this clone was seen once. The chain joins TRBV19 to TRBJ2-4, with 7 bases that match TRBD1. The ends lost 4 bases at V and 8 bases at J; junction bases unmatched: 8. CDR3 length: 14 amino acids. The V gene's germline CDR1 is LNHDA and CDR2 SQIVND (reference sequence). As DNA, the CDR3 is TGTGCCAGTAGTACCAGGACAGGTCGGGACATTCAGTACTTC. It translates to CASSTRTGRDIQYF. Complete variable domain (other parts from reference TRBV19 and TRBJ2-4): DGGITQSPKYLFRKEGQNVTLSCEQNLNHDAMYWYRQDPGQGLRLIYYSQIVNDFQKGDIAEGYSVSREKKESFPLTVTSAQKNPTAFYLCASSTRTGRDIQYFGAGTRLSVL.

The chain employs TRBV5-5 and TRBJ2-7, with TRBD1 matching 8 bases. Germline CDR1 reads SGHKS; CDR2 reads YYEKEE (reference sequence). CDR3 length equals 15 residues. Trimming at V came to 0 bases and at J to 2 bases, leaving 4 bases not matched to a gene. The CDR3 coding sequence is TGTGCCAGCAGCTTGGTTGGACAGGGTCCCTACGAGCAGTACTTC. Residues: CASSLVGQGPYEQYF.

The table lists this clone with a few counts. The genes are TRBV28 and TRBJ1-3; 7 bases map to TRBD1. J gave up 4 bases and V 2 bases, and 8 bases lay outside the gene matches. Germline CDR1 reads MDHEN; CDR2 reads SYDVKM. CDR3 length: 16 amino acids. The CDR3 DNA reads TGTGCCAGCAGTTTACGGTACAGGGGATCCGGAAACACCATATATTTT. Protein: CASSLRYRGSGNTIYF.